Listed here is a single T cell receptor beta chain. The CDR3 loop spans 14 amino acids. V was shortened by 0 bases and J by 0 bases, with 6 bases between the two germline ends. From germline, CDR1 is SQVTM and CDR2 ANQGSEA. The data were produced by immunoSEQ multiplex PCR, yet TCRdb's version contains in-frame clones alone and is incomplete. The sample consists of around 77,000 clones, 75% to 85% of them appearing once. This specimen belongs to a study of OX40 agonist ivuxolimab in advanced cancers. Across the study: As their treatment, patients were administered ivuxolimab, an agonistic anti-OX40 (CD134) antibody. Across the patients, intravenous ivuxolimab was delivered every 2 weeks at 0.01 to 10 mg/kg.

The chain carries TRBV29-1 and TRBJ1-3; D remains ambiguous. The receptor's source is an adult with an advanced solid tumor such as melanoma, head and neck, liver or kidney cancer. Source: CD4+ or CD8+ T cells sorted from blood, taken in a trial of the OX40 agonist ivuxolimab. CDR3 region: CSVEEGFSGNTIYF. Here the CDR3 DNA reads TGCAGCGTTGAAGAAGGCTTCTCTGGAAACACCATATATTTT.